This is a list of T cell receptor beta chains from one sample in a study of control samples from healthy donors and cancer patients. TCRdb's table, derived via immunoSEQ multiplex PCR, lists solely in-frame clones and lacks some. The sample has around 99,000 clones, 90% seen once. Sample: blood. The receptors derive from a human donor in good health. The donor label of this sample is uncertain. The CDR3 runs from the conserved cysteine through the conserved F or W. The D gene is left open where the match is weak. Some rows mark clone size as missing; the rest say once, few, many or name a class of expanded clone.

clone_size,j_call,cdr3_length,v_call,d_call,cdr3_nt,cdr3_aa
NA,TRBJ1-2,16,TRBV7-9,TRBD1,TGTGCCAGCAGCTTAGTTTCAGGGGGCGCTTACTATGGCTACACCTTC,CASSLVSGGAYYGYTF
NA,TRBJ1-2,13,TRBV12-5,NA,TGTGCTAGTGGTTTGTGGGGCTCAGATGGCTACACCTTC,CASGLWGSDGYTF
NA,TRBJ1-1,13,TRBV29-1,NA,TGCAGCGTTGACTCAGTAGGGTCGCAGGAAGCTTTCTTT,CSVDSVGSQEAFF
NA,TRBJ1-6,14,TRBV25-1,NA,TGTGCCAGCAGTGAATGGCAGGATAATTCACCCCTCCACTTT,CASSEWQDNSPLHF
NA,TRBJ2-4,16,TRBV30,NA,TGTGCCTGGAGTGTAAGGGGACACTTAGCCAAAAACATTCAGTACTTC,CAWSVRGHLAKNIQYF
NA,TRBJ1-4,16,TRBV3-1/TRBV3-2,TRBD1,TGTGCCAGCAGCCAAGATGTAGGGGGCGCGGATGGAAAACTGTTTTTT,CASSQDVGGADGKLFF
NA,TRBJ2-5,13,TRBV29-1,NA,TGCAGCGTACGACAGGCCCCCCAAGAGACCCAGTACTTC,CSVRQAPQETQYF
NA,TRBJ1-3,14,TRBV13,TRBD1,TGTGCCAGCAGCCGACAGGGTTACGGAAACACCATATATTTT,CASSRQGYGNTIYF
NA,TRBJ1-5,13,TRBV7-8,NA,TGTGCCAGCAGCTTAGCGATTCGTGAGCCCCAGCATTTT,CASSLAIREPQHF
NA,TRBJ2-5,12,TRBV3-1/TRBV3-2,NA,TGTGCCAGCTCTTCTATAGGAGAGACCCAGTACTTC,CASSSIGETQYF
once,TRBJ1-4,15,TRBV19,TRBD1,TGTGCCAGTAGTGGGGGGACAGGGGGCGCGGAAAAACTGTTTTTT,CASSGGTGGAEKLFF
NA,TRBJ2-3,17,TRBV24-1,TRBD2,TGTGCCACCAGTGATTTCTCCAGCGGGGGCTACACAGATACGCAGTATTTT,CATSDFSSGGYTDTQYF
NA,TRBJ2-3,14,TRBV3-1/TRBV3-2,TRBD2,TGTGCCAGCAGCCAAACTAGCGGGGGGGATACGCAGTATTTT,CASSQTSGGDTQYF
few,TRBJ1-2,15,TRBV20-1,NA,TGCAGTGCTAGTGGGCTTTTTAAGGGACTTTTTAGCTACACCTTC,CSASGLFKGLFSYTF
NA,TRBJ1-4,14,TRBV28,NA,TGTGCCAGCAGAAAGGCAGCCGAAAATGAAAAACTGTTTTTT,CASRKAAENEKLFF
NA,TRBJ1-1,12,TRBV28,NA,TGTGCCAGCAGTCTTGGTAGCACTGAAGCTTTCTTT,CASSLGSTEAFF
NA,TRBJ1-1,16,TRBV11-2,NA,TGTGCCAGCAGCTTATATCGGATCGGTCTGTTGGCTGAAGCTTTCTTT,CASSLYRIGLLAEAFF
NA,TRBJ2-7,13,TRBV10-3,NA,TGTGCCATCAGTGACCCCACGCACTACGAGCAGTACTTC,CAISDPTHYEQYF
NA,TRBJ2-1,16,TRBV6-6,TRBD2,TGTGCCAGCAAGTTTGCCGGGACTAGCTCCTACAATGAGCAGTTCTTC,CASKFAGTSSYNEQFF
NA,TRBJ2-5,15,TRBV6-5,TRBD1,TGTGCCAGCAGTCCCAGGGGGCTCCCCCAAGAGACCCAGTACTTC,CASSPRGLPQETQYF
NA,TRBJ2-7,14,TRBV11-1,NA,TGTGCCAGCAGCTTAGCGGGGGGTACCTACGAGCAGTACTTC,CASSLAGGTYEQYF
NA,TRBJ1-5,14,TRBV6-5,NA,TGTGCCAGCAAAAACATCGGGGGCAATCAGCCCCAGCATTTT,CASKNIGGNQPQHF
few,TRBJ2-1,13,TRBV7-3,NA,TGTGCCAGCAGCTTAGGACTCAACAATGAGCAGTTCTTC,CASSLGLNNEQFF
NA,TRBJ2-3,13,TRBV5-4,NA,TGTGCCAGCAGTAGATTAAACACAGATACGCAGTATTTT,CASSRLNTDTQYF
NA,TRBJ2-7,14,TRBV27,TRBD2,TGTGCCAGCAGTCCGGGCGGGGGTCGGGGCGAGCAGTACTTC,CASSPGGGRGEQYF
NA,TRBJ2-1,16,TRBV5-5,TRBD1,TGTGCCAGCAGCCTCCTGGGGACAGGGAACGGGAATGAGCAGTTCTTC,CASSLLGTGNGNEQFF
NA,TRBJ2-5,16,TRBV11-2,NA,TGTGCCAGCAGCTTACCCTTAGGAGGGTCCGGGGAGACCCAGTACTTC,CASSLPLGGSGETQYF
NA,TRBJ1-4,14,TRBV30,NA,TGTGCCTGGAGTGGGGTGGACAGACGCGAAAAACTGTTTTTT,CAWSGVDRREKLFF
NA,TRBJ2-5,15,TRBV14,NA,TGTGCCAGCAGCCAAGAGACAGTCCCAGGGGCGACCCAGTACTTC,CASSQETVPGATQYF
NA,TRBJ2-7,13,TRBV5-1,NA,TGCGCCAGCAGCCAGAGGACCCAGTACGAGCAGTACTTC,CASSQRTQYEQYF
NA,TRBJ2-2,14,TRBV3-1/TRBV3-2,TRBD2,TGTGCCCGCAGCGACCGGGGGGGCAGGGGGGAGCTGTTTTTT,CARSDRGGRGELFF
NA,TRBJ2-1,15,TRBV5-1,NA,TGCGCCAGCAGCCCAGATAAGTTCCCCCTCAATGAGCAGTTCTTC,CASSPDKFPLNEQFF
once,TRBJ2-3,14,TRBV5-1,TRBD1,TGCGCCAGCACTCGGGACAGGGGTGAAGATACGCAGTATTTT,CASTRDRGEDTQYF
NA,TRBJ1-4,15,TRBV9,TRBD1,TGTGCCAGCGCCAGGGACAGTGCAACTAATGAAAAACTGTTTTTT,CASARDSATNEKLFF
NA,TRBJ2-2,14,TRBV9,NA,TGTGCCAGCAGCGTAGGGTCTGGCACCGGGGAGCTGTTTTTT,CASSVGSGTGELFF
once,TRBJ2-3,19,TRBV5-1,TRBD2,TGCGCCAGCAGCCCCGGGACTAGCGGGGGCCGTGCTAGCACAGATACGCAGTATTTT,CASSPGTSGGRASTDTQYF
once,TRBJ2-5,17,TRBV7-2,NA,TGTGCCAGCAGCTTAGAGATTAGGGGGAGGCATGGGGAGACCCAGTACTTC,CASSLEIRGRHGETQYF
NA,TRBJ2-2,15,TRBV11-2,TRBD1,TGTGCCAGCAGCCCCGAGGACAGGGATACCGGGGAGCTGTTTTTT,CASSPEDRDTGELFF
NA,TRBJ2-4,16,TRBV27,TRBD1,TGTGCCAGCAGTGCCGAAATACAGGGGATCAAAAACATTCAGTACTTC,CASSAEIQGIKNIQYF
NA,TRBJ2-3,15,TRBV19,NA,TGTGCCAGTAGTGCCGATGTTAAGCGTCCAGATACGCAGTATTTT,CASSADVKRPDTQYF
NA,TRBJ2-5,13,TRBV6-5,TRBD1,TGTGCCAGCAGCCGGGACAGGCAAGAGACCCAGTACTTC,CASSRDRQETQYF
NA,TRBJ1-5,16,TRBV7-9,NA,TGTGCCAGCAGCTTATGGGCACCTTATAGCAATCAGCCCCAGCATTTT,CASSLWAPYSNQPQHF
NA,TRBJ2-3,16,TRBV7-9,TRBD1,TGTGCCAGCAGCACCTACAGGGGCCCTAGCACAGATACGCAGTATTTT,CASSTYRGPSTDTQYF
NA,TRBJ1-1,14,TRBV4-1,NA,TGCGCCAGCAGCCAAGGGGGGGGGAACACTGAAGCTTTCTTT,CASSQGGGNTEAFF
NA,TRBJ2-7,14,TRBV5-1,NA,TGCGCCAGCAGCCCCGACAGGAACATCTACGAGCAGTACTTC,CASSPDRNIYEQYF
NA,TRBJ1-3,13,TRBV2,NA,TGTGCCAGCAGTGAAGACTCTGGAAACACCATATATTTT,CASSEDSGNTIYF
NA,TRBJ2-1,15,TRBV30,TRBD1,TGTGCCTGGAAATCACCGGGACAGGGGGCTAATGAGCAGTTCTTC,CAWKSPGQGANEQFF
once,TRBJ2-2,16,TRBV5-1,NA,TGCGCCAGCAGCCAGTTTATGGGTCGGGGGACCGGGGAGCTGTTTTTT,CASSQFMGRGTGELFF
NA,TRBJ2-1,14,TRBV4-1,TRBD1,TGCGCCAGCAGCCCCGGGACAGGGCTCAATGAGCAGTTCTTC,CASSPGTGLNEQFF
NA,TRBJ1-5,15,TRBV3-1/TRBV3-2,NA,TGTGCCAGCAGCCAAGAGGGCCCGATTGCACAGCCCCAGCATTTT,CASSQEGPIAQPQHF
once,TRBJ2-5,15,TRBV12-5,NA,TGTGCTAGTGGGCCACCGGGACTGAGCCAAGAGACCCAGTACTTC,CASGPPGLSQETQYF
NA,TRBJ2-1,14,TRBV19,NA,TGTGCCAGTAGCGAACAGGGCCGGGGTGGTGAGCAGTTCTTC,CASSEQGRGGEQFF
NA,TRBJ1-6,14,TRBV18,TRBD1,TGTGCCAGCTCACGGGGACAGGAAAATTCACCCCTCCACTTT,CASSRGQENSPLHF
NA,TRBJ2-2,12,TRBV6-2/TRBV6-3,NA,NA,CASSFWRGELFF